A single sample gave rise to the 3 T cell receptor beta chains below, sequenced in a study of T cells in Graves' hyperthyroidism and ophthalmopathy. RNA transcripts gave rise to amplified TCR beta CDR3 regions. An initial round of RT-PCR targeting the TCR CDR3 relied on the HTBI primer set. TCRdb redid the calling of the multiplex PCR reads with MiXCR, one entry per CDR3 protein. This sample has 600,000 or so distinct CDR3 sequences; 35% to 55% occur once, and the top ten carry just over 8%. Sequencing used peripheral blood or thyroid tissue (not recorded which). The receptor source for this set is a woman aged 18-30 years with Graves' hyperthyroidism.

This clonotype was picked up many times. This sequence joins TRBV19 and TRBJ2-6; unclear D gene. This CDR3 comprises 15 residues. Per the germline V gene, CDR1 is LNHDA and CDR2 is SQIVND (reference sequence). The ends were cut back, 7 bases at V and 1 base at J, with 11 bases in the middle. Written as DNA, the CDR3 is TGTGCCAGTACCCCTCGACCGTCTGGGGCCAACGTCCTGACTTTC. Amino acids: CASTPRPSGANVLTF.

There are a few counts of this clonotype. The chain employs TRBV5-1 and TRBJ2-7; 8 nucleotides agree with TRBD1. V lost 4 bases to trimming and J lost 6 bases; unmatched junction nucleotides: 9. This CDR3 spans 14 amino acids. Germline V CDR1 and CDR2: SGHRS, YFSETQ. Written as DNA, the CDR3 is TGCGCCAGCAGCGGCGGACAGGGCGGTAGCGAGCAGTACTTC. This sequence encodes CASSGGQGGSEQYF.

This clonotype was counted a few times. The chain combines TRBV20-1 with TRBJ1-1; a weak D match, TRBD1 (6 bases). CDR1 and CDR2 from the germline V gene are DFQATT and SNEGSKA (reference sequence). The length of the CDR3 is 14 residues. V lost 0 bases to trimming and J lost 3 bases, with 11 bases between them. The CDR3 nucleotides are TGCAGTGCTAGAGAAGGGGCAGGGGACACTGAAGCTTTCTTT. This translates into CSAREGAGDTEAFF.